A single sample gave rise to the 27 T cell receptor beta chains below, sequenced in a study of T cell responses to AZD1222 COVID-19 vaccine. Sequenced by immunoSEQ multiplex PCR; TCRdb stores in-frame clones only, minus some. The table includes tens of thousands of clones, more than 85% detected once. The material sequenced was peripheral blood, taken 28 days after the second AZD1222 dose. All receptors derive from an adult who received the AZD1222 COVID-19 vaccine.

This clone has just a few counts. The chain has TRBV6-6 and TRBJ1-5; D remains unclear. The CDR3 is made up of 13 amino acids. Germline V lookup: CDR1 MNHNY, CDR2 SVGAGI (reference sequence). The V end was cut by 7 bases, the J end by 0 bases, with 7 bases between. The CDR3 nucleotides are TGTGCCAGCATGTCTGGTAGCAATCAGCCCCAGCATTTT. This codes for CASMSGSNQPQHF.

The rearrangement uses TRBV12-3 or TRBV12-4 and TRBJ1-2; D unresolved. The CDR3 is made up of 11 amino acids. Deletions cut 5 bases from V and 7 bases from J, with 8 bases between. CDR3 in DNA: TGTGCCAGCAGTAATAACGGTGGCTACACCTTC. It yields the protein CASSNNGGYTF.

The V gene is TRBV6-2 or TRBV6-3, the J gene TRBJ1-5; 7 positions agree with TRBD1. Germline V CDR1 and CDR2: MNHEY, SVGEGT. Trimming cost V 5 bases and J 2 bases; bases outside gene matches: 6. The CDR3 loop spans 15 amino acids. The CDR3: CASSQGGGGNQPQHF. Written as DNA, the CDR3 is TGTGCCAGCAGTCAAGGGGGCGGGGGCAATCAGCCCCAGCATTTT.

This clone was seen once. V is TRBV5-1 and J is TRBJ1-4; TRBD1 matches at 7 bases. The CDR3 consists of 15 residues. Per germline, CDR1 SGHRS and CDR2 YFSETQ. Losses at the gene ends were 4 bases for V and 0 bases for J; bases not matched to a gene: 3. The CDR3 bases are TGCGCCAGCAGCCGACAGGGTGCAACTAATGAAAAACTGTTTTTT. It is translated as CASSRQGATNEKLFF.

The J gene is TRBJ1-2, the V gene TRBV28, with D hard to call. Trimming removed 8 bases at V and 4 bases at J, with 14 bases between. Germline CDR1 and CDR2: MDHEN and SYDVKM. This CDR3 comprises 13 residues. The CDR3 region has the DNA TGTGCCAGCTCCTTCCCGGCAGTCTATGGCTACACCTTC. Translation gives CASSFPAVYGYTF.

This clone was recorded once. The rearrangement joins TRBV19 to TRBJ1-4; D not certain. The CDR3 spans 13 residues. CDR1 and CDR2 (germline): LNHDA, SQIVND (reference sequence). V shed 6 bases and J shed 7 bases, with 12 bases lying between them. DNA of the CDR3: TGTGCCAGTAGGGCTTTAGCGCGTGAAAAACTGTTTTTT. It is translated as CASRALAREKLFF.

This chain links TRBV12-3 or TRBV12-4 with TRBJ1-1; D unclear. Trimming shortened V by 7 bases and J by 4 bases, and 13 bases separated the two germline ends. This CDR3 is built from 13 residues. The CDR3 bases are TGTGCCAGCACCCGAGGCGGGAGCACTGAAGCTTTCTTT. This codes for CASTRGGSTEAFF.

J is TRBJ1-3 and V is TRBV19, with 8 bases identical to TRBD1. The germline gives CDR1 LNHDA, CDR2 SQIVND (reference sequence). Trimming at V came to 5 bases and at J to 3 bases, leaving 6 bases not matched to a gene. The CDR3 spans 15 residues. The CDR3 loop is CASSSGQGDGNTIYF. In DNA, the CDR3 is TGTGCCAGTAGTTCCGGACAGGGTGATGGAAACACCATATATTTT.

The chain carries TRBV6-2 or TRBV6-3 and TRBJ2-1; D is unresolved. The V end lost 2 bases, the J end lost 0 bases, and 11 bases lay between the germline ends. Germline-derived CDR1 and CDR2 are MNHEY and SVGEGT. CDR3 size: 16 residues. CDR3 region: CASSYGRASSYNEQFF. The CDR3 DNA is TGTGCCAGCAGTTACGGTCGGGCGAGCTCCTACAATGAGCAGTTCTTC.

The V call is TRBV6-2 or TRBV6-3, the J call TRBJ1-5; D unclear. Germline assignment: CDR1 MNHEY and CDR2 SVGEGT. The CDR3 runs 16 residues. V was clipped by 5 bases and J by 0 bases, with 14 bases between them. The CDR3 protein is CASSDRAWGSNQPQHF. In DNA, the CDR3 is TGTGCCAGCAGTGATCGTGCCTGGGGTAGCAATCAGCCCCAGCATTTT.

J is TRBJ1-4 and V is TRBV19, with D perhaps matching TRBD1 (5 bases). Germline V CDR1 and CDR2: LNHDA, SQIVND (reference sequence). This CDR3 is 14 amino acids long. Trimming stripped 7 bases from V and 7 bases from J, with 16 bases between. CDR3 region: CASTEVGGGEKLFF. CDR3 DNA sequence: TGTGCCAGTACCGAAGTTGGGGGAGGTGAAAAACTGTTTTTT.

The J gene is TRBJ2-3, the V gene TRBV6-5, with 10 bases matching TRBD1. This CDR3 is built from 15 residues. After removal of 1 base from V and 7 bases from J, the junction contained 5 bases not matched to a gene. CDR1 and CDR2 from the germline V gene are MNHEY and SVGAGI. CDR3: CASSYLGTGENTQYF. For the CDR3, the DNA is TGTGCCAGCAGTTACTTAGGGACAGGGGAGAATACGCAGTATTTT.

This clone showed up just once. The DNA for the CDR3 is TGTGCCAGCAGCCCGGAACTCGCGGTTGGGGGCTACACCTTC. This sequence encodes CASSPELAVGGYTF. The rearrangement uses TRBV14 and TRBJ1-2; no reliable D call. CDR1 and CDR2 from the germline V gene are SGHDN and FVKESK. The CDR3 is 14 residues long. V gave up 4 bases and J gave up 8 bases, with 17 bases separating them.

The chain recombines TRBV10-3 with TRBJ1-5; D unresolved. The CDR3 is made up of 12 amino acids. The germline V and J ends were trimmed by 3 bases and 6 bases, with 6 bases remaining between them. Germline CDR1 reads ENHRY; CDR2 reads SYGVKD. CDR3 sequence (DNA): TGTGCCATCAGTGATATTGGTCAGCCCCAGCATTTT. It is translated as CAISDIGQPQHF.

V usage is TRBV6-5 and J usage is TRBJ1-6; 7 bases fit TRBD1. The CDR3 runs to 14 residues. Unmatched junction bases numbered 13, after V lost 6 bases and J lost 14 bases. Germline assignment: CDR1 MNHEY and CDR2 SVGAGI. For the CDR3, the DNA is TGTGCCAGCAGCCAGGACAGGCCCCCGAGGGCCCTCCACTTT. As protein: CASSQDRPPRALHF.

This clone was seen only a few times. The chain combines TRBV6-5 with TRBJ1-1; 8 nucleotides align to TRBD1. The CDR3 is 15 residues long. Germline assignment: CDR1 MNHEY and CDR2 SVGAGI. With 5 bases clipped from V and 8 bases from J, the junction kept 13 bases outside the gene matches. This CDR3 reads CASSSTQGGNLEAFF. CDR3 bases: TGTGCCAGCAGTAGCACACAGGGGGGAAATTTAGAAGCTTTCTTT.

The rearrangement links TRBV2 to TRBJ2-7, with TRBD2 as a possible D gene (7 bases). Looked up from germline, CDR1 is SNHLY and CDR2 is FYNNEI. The CDR3 is 12 residues long. Trimming stripped 8 bases from V and 6 bases from J, with 14 bases between. The CDR3 DNA reads TGTGCCAGCGGGAGGGGGGAATCCGAGCAGTACTTC. Encoded protein: CASGRGESEQYF. The whole variable domain, filled in from reference TRBV2 and TRBJ2-7, reads EPEVTQTPSHQVTQMGQEVILRCVPISNHLYFYWYRQILGQKVEFLVSFYNNEISEKSEIFDDQFSVERPDGSNFTLKIRSTKLEDSAMYFCASGRGESEQYFGPGTRLTVT.

This sequence joins TRBV3-1 (or the pseudogene TRBV3-2) and TRBJ1-6, with D possibly TRBD1 on 5 matching bases. Germline values: CDR1 LGHDT, CDR2 YNNKEL (reference sequence). The CDR3 is 16 residues long. Trimming pared 0 bases from V and 7 bases from J, leaving 13 bases between. DNA of the CDR3: TGTGCCAGCAGCCAAGATGGGGGACCGCCAAATTCACCCCTCCACTTT. This gives the protein CASSQDGGPPNSPLHF.

V is TRBV11-2 and J is TRBJ2-5, with 7 bases fitting TRBD1. The length of the CDR3 is 15 residues. The J segment lost 1 base and the V segment lost 5 bases, leaving 7 bases of the junction unmatched. Germline values: CDR1 SGHAT, CDR2 FQNNGV. The CDR3 DNA is TGTGCCAGCAGCCATAGCCACAGGGGCCAAGAGACCCAGTACTTC. Translation gives CASSHSHRGQETQYF. Full variable domain (rest looked up from reference TRBV11-2 and TRBJ2-5): EAGVAQSPRYKIIEKRQSVAFWCNPISGHATLYWYQQILGQGPKLLIQFQNNGVVDDSQLPKDRFSAERLKGVDSTLKIQPAKLEDSAVYLCASSHSHRGQETQYFGPGTRLLVL.

This clone was detected only once. This chain connects TRBV5-4 to TRBJ2-2; D is possibly TRBD1 (6 bases). Germline assignment: CDR1 SGHNT and CDR2 YYREEE (reference sequence). The V end was cut by 0 bases, the J end by 7 bases, with 10 bases between. CDR3 length: 14 residues. Here the CDR3 reads CASSLEQGIGELFF. As DNA, the CDR3 is TGTGCCAGCAGCTTGGAACAGGGCATCGGGGAGCTGTTTTTT.

V usage is TRBV18 and J usage is TRBJ1-4; no reliable D call. The CDR3 contains 16 residues. V was clipped by 2 bases and J by 2 bases, with 12 bases between them. CDR1 and CDR2 (germline): KGHSH, LQKENI. As DNA, the CDR3 is TGTGCCAGCTCACCAGAGCAGGTTCTTACTAATGAAAAACTGTTTTTT. The encoded protein is CASSPEQVLTNEKLFF.

This clone was picked up one time. The chain recombines TRBV10-1 with TRBJ2-3; D uncertain. V dropped 3 bases and J dropped 0 bases, with 13 bases sitting between them. This CDR3 comprises 16 residues. Per the germline V gene, CDR1 is WNHNN and CDR2 is SYGVQD (reference sequence). CDR3 in DNA: TGCGCCAGCAGTGACCCGACCCAAGCTAGCACAGATACGCAGTATTTT. Translating it yields CASSDPTQASTDTQYF.

The rearrangement uses TRBV3-1 (or the pseudogene TRBV3-2) and TRBJ2-1, with a possible D match to TRBD2 (6 bases). Trimming shortened V by 2 bases and J by 6 bases, and 17 bases separated the two germline ends. This CDR3 region has 16 residues. Germline assignment: CDR1 LGHDT and CDR2 YNNKEL (reference sequence). The CDR3 DNA sequence: TGTGCCAGCAGCCAATGGGAGGACCTTAAGGTCAATGAGCAGTTCTTC. Its protein is CASSQWEDLKVNEQFF.

The CDR3: CAWSPQYEKLFF. The CDR3 bases are TGTGCCTGGAGTCCACAGTATGAAAAACTGTTTTTT. J is TRBJ1-4 and V is TRBV30; D remains ambiguous. The CDR3 covers 12 residues. V was trimmed by 2 bases and J by 6 bases, leaving 7 bases between them. Germline V gene sequence: CDR1 GTSNPN, CDR2 SVGIG (reference sequence).

This clone was seen more than once but under ten times. The chain carries TRBV4-1 and TRBJ2-2; D is unclear. Trimming removed 0 bases from V and 2 bases from J, with 10 bases in between. This CDR3 has 16 residues. CDR1 MGHRA and CDR2 YSYEKL come from the germline V gene. DNA for the CDR3: TGCGCCAGCAGCCAAGATCCCGGACGTAACACCGGGGAGCTGTTTTTT. Encoded protein: CASSQDPGRNTGELFF.

The chain employs TRBV5-6 and TRBJ1-2, with 10 bases aligning to TRBD1. CDR3 length equals 16 residues. Germline lookup yields CDR1 SGHDT and CDR2 YYEEEE. V was pared by 0 bases and J by 3 bases, with 5 bases of the junction left unmatched. This CDR3 reads CASSLGQGASDYGYTF. The CDR3 DNA follows: TGTGCCAGCAGCTTGGGACAGGGGGCGAGCGACTATGGCTACACCTTC.

The V and J genes are TRBV18 and TRBJ1-2; D might be TRBD1 (6 bases). V was pared by 3 bases and J by 2 bases, with 13 bases between. The germline V gene encodes CDR1 KGHSH and CDR2 LQKENI. The CDR3 consists of 15 residues. The CDR3 is CASSPGQRANYGYTF. The CDR3 DNA sequence: TGTGCCAGCTCACCTGGACAGAGGGCCAACTATGGCTACACCTTC.